This T cell receptor (beta chain) was recovered during a study of cytomegalovirus exposure and HLA in healthy donors. CDR3 size: 16 residues. From germline, CDR1 is SGHRS and CDR2 YFSETQ. The V segment lost 0 bases and the J segment 0 bases; nucleotides outside the gene matches: 4. Vbeta (60) and Jbeta (13) primers were used in the PCR. Assay: immunoSEQ multiplex PCR; the TCRdb copy retains only in-frame clones and omits some. Counted here are about 150,000 clones, about 64% occurring once; the ten biggest clones make up 2.5% to 3.5%. A note on this clone: Its antigen remains unidentified.

Study outcomes and limitations: The analysis excluded some indistinguishable V segments, including TRBV6-2 and TRBV6-3. It has been reported that TCR beta sequences accurately predicted the HLA-A and HLA-B alleles of most subjects.

The sample was PBMCs. The V and J genes are TRBV5-1 and TRBJ2-3, with 7 bases that match TRBD2. The receptor was derived from a woman aged 30 to 39 in good health and CMV-seropositive. CDR3 sequence reads: CASSLGRGVSTDTQYF. The CDR3 DNA follows: TGCGCCAGCAGCTTGGGTCGGGGGGTGAGCACAGATACGCAGTATTTT.